This T cell receptor (beta chain) derives from a study of T-cell reconstitution after alpha-beta-depleted transplantation in children. General observations from the study: Where alpha-beta T cells came from about two months after transplant was reportedly several hundred expanded graft clones. Recipient T cells and thymic progenitors that survived gave rise to the high TCRbeta diversity observed at day 60 in some patients.

This clonotype has just a few counts. Its antigen is unidentified. CDR1 is MNHEY and CDR2 is SVGAGI in the germline V gene. Deletions cut 4 bases from V and 2 bases from J, with 11 bases between. This CDR3 spans 14 amino acids. TCRbeta library construction was performed incorporating unique molecular identifiers. TCRdb recomputed calls from the PCR reads with MiXCR, one row per CDR3 protein. The repertoire consists of under 450,000 distinct CDR3 sequences, with about 16% occurring once and the leading ten covering roughly 29%. The sequencing used PBMCs, mostly from graft donor cells, collected 360 days after TCRalphabeta/CD19-depleted stem cell transplant. The gene calls are TRBV6-5 and TRBJ1-2; D is unclear. This TCR derives from a boy less than two years old who had a stem cell transplant for Wiskott-Aldrich syndrome, so the T cells may come from the graft donor. This chain's CDR3 is CASSFRGWNYGYTF. CDR3 in DNA: TGTGCCAGCAGTTTCCGAGGGTGGAACTATGGCTACACCTTC.